The 7 T cell receptor beta chains in this list originate from one sample, sequenced in a study of response to subunit inactivated influenza vaccine. TCRdb fed the RT-PCR reads into MiXCR, producing one record per CDR3 protein. The sample lists approximately 680,000 distinct CDR3 sequences; less than 20% were seen once. This sample comprised PBMCs from blood, obtained 12 days after vaccination. These receptors originate from a man over 45 who received an inactivated influenza vaccine.

This clonotype showed up just a few times. V is TRBV11-2 and J is TRBJ2-7, with TRBD2 matching over 8 bases. CDR3 size: 19 residues. Germline V gives CDR1 SGHAT, CDR2 FQNNGV. V shed 1 base, J shed 3 bases, and the junction held 17 bases outside the gene matches. The CDR3: CASSLVPFGGGGIIYEQYF. As DNA, the CDR3 is TGTGCCAGCAGCTTAGTCCCCTTCGGCGGCGGGGGGATAATCTACGAGCAGTACTTC.

The table lists this clonotype with a few counts. The gene calls are TRBV6-2 or TRBV6-3 and TRBJ1-1; no definite D call. Per the germline V gene, CDR1 is MNHEY and CDR2 is SVGEGT. This CDR3 has 12 residues. V lost 0 bases and J lost 8, with 7 bases in between. CDR3 amino acids: CASSYSRLEAFF. The CDR3 nucleotides read TGTGCCAGCAGTTACTCCAGGTTAGAAGCTTTCTTT.

The chain combines TRBV5-1 with TRBJ1-2; D possibly corresponds to TRBD1 (5 bases). V was clipped by 0 bases and J by 8 bases, with 11 bases between them. The CDR3 totals 13 residues. The germline gives CDR1 SGHRS, CDR2 YFSETQ. The CDR3 sequence is CASSLDTGRGYTF. CDR3 nucleotide sequence: TGCGCCAGCAGCTTGGATACGGGACGCGGCTACACCTTC.

The gene calls are TRBV5-1 and TRBJ2-2; 10 bases agree with TRBD2. This CDR3 is 15 amino acids long. The V segment lost 4 bases and the J segment 5 bases; nucleotides outside the gene matches: 5. Germline V gives CDR1 SGHRS, CDR2 YFSETQ. The CDR3 here is CASSRGTSDTGELFF. The CDR3 nucleotides read TGCGCCAGCAGCCGAGGGACTAGCGATACCGGGGAGCTGTTTTTT.

This clonotype was recorded many times. The chain uses TRBV12-3 or TRBV12-4 and TRBJ1-1; TRBD1 is a possible D gene (5 bases). This CDR3 region has 14 residues. V was clipped by 5 bases and J by 2 bases, with 12 bases between them. The CDR3 loop is CASSKAGANTEAFF. DNA of the CDR3: TGTGCCAGCAGTAAGGCCGGGGCAAACACTGAAGCTTTCTTT.

The CDR3 here is CSAQQEPGELFF. CDR3 DNA: TGCAGCGCCCAACAGGAGCCCGGGGAGCTGTTTTTT. V and J are TRBV29-1 and TRBJ2-2; D is perhaps TRBD1 (5 bases). The CDR3 totals 12 residues. V lost 7 bases and J 6 bases, leaving 12 bases between the germline ends. The V gene's germline CDR1 is SQVTM and CDR2 ANQGSEA.

Note on this clonotype: A much bigger clone sits one base away, suggesting this may be a read error. DNA for the CDR3: TGCAGTGGTATAAAAAAAGACAGGTTTAGCAATCAGCCCCAGCATTTT. As protein: CSGIKKDRFSNQPQHF. The chain combines TRBV20-1 with TRBJ1-5; perhaps TRBD1 as D (6 bases). Trimming stripped 7 bases from V and 0 bases from J, with 19 bases between. Germline V gene lookup returns CDR1 DFQATT and CDR2 SNEGSKA (reference sequence). This CDR3 contains 16 residues.